These T cell receptor beta chains were read from a single sample in a study of shared clonotypes between healthy human individuals. Data came from immunoSEQ multiplex PCR; TCRdb stores just in-frame clones and leaves some out. The sample has millions of clones, over 90% seen once; the top ten hold under 0.45%. Sequencing was done on a sample of naive CD4+ T cells from PBMCs. These receptors were obtained from a man between 18 and 35 years old in good health. Some clones in this sample may be carry-over from other donors' samples. The CDR3 runs from the conserved cysteine through the conserved F or W. The order of the fields is clone size, D gene, V gene, J gene, CDR3 DNA, CDR3 protein. D genes are given only for firm matches. Clone size is shown for a subset of rows, as once, few, many or a class of expanded clone.

.,.,TRBV19,TRBJ1-1,TGTGCCAGTAGTCAACAGGGTTTTGAAGCTTTCTTT,CASSQQGFEAFF
.,TRBD2,TRBV28,TRBJ2-1,TGTGCCAGCACCCAATTAGCGGGAGGGGGAACCTACAATGAGCAGTTCTTC,CASTQLAGGGTYNEQFF
.,.,TRBV5-8,TRBJ2-2,TGTGCCAGCAGACAACCCGGCGGGGAGCTGTTTTTT,CASRQPGGELFF
.,.,TRBV6-5,TRBJ2-7,TGTGCCAGCAGAACTACTAGTGGCGAGCAGTACTTC,CASRTTSGEQYF
.,.,TRBV5-1,TRBJ2-2,TGCGCCAGCTCCCCGACATCCGCGAACACCGGGGAGCTGTTTTTT,CASSPTSANTGELFF
.,.,TRBV29-1,TRBJ2-1,TGCAGCGTTGATCTAGCGACCTACAATGAGCAGTTCTTC,CSVDLATYNEQFF
.,.,TRBV5-1,TRBJ2-1,TGCGCCAGCAGCCCCTCCCTAGCCGGGGGTAATGAGCAGTTCTTC,CASSPSLAGGNEQFF
.,TRBD2,TRBV9,TRBJ2-7,TGTGCCAGCAGCGTAGGAGGGGGACTAGCGGGCGACGAGCAGTACTTC,CASSVGGGLAGDEQYF
.,.,TRBV7-8,TRBJ1-3,TGTGCCAGCAGCTTAGAACCGATGCCTGGAAACACCATATATTTT,CASSLEPMPGNTIYF
.,TRBD1,TRBV9,TRBJ1-3,TGTGCCAGCAGCGCAGGGACAGAAAACACCATATATTTT,CASSAGTENTIYF
.,.,TRBV11-2,TRBJ2-1,TGTGCCAGCAGCCCCAGGTGGGGGGCTCTCTCCTACAATGAGCAGTTCTTC,CASSPRWGALSYNEQFF
.,.,TRBV28,TRBJ1-4,TGTGCCAGCAGTTTATCTTTCTGGGGGACTAATGAAAAACTGTTTTTT,CASSLSFWGTNEKLFF
.,TRBD1,TRBV4-3,TRBJ1-4,TGCGCCAGCAGCCAAGGCCAGGGACAGGGGTTAGCAACTAATGAAAAACTGTTTTTT,CASSQGQGQGLATNEKLFF
few,.,TRBV9,TRBJ1-3,TGTGCCAGCAGCGTAGAGCTGGGAAACACCATATATTTT,CASSVELGNTIYF